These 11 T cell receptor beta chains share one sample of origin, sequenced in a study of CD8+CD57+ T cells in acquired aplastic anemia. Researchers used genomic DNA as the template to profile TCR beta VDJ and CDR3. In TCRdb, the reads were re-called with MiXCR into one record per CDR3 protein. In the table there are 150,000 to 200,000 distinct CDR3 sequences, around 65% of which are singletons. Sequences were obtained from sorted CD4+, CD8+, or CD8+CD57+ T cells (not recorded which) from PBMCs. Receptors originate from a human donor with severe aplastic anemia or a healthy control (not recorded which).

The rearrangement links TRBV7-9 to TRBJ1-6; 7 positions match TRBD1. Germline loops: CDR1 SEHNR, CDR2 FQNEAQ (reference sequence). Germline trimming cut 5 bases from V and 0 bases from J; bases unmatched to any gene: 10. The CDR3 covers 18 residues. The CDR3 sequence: CASSHLGQLCSYNSPLHF. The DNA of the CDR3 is TGTGCCAGCAGCCATTTGGGACAGCTGTGCTCCTATAATTCACCCCTCCACTTT.

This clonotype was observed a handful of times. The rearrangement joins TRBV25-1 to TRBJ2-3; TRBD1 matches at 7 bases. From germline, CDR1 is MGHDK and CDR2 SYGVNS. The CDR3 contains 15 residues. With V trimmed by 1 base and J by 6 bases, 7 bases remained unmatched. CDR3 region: CASSELGGAGDTQYF. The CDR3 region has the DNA TGTGCCAGCAGTGAATTAGGGGGCGCAGGCGATACGCAGTATTTT.

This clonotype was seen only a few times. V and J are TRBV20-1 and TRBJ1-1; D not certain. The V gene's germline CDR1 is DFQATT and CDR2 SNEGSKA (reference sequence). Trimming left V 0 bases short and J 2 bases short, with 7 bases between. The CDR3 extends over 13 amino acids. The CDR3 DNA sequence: TGCAGTGCTAGAGACAACAGAAACACTGAAGCTTTCTTT. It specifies CSARDNRNTEAFF.

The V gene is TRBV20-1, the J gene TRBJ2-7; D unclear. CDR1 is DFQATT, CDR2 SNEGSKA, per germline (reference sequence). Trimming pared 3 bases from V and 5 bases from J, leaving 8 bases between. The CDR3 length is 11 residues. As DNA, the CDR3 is TGCAGTGCTAGCGGTGCACACGAGCAGTACTTC. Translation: CSASGAHEQYF.

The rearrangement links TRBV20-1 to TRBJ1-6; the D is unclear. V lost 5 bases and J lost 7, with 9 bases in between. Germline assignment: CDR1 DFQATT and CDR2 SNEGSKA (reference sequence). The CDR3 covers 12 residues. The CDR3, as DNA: TGCAGTGCTTCGCGCATCAATTCACCCCTCCACTTT. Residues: CSASRINSPLHF.

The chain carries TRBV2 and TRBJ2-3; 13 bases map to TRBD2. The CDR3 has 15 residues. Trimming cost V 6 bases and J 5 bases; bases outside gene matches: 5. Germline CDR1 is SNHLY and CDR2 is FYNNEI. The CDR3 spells CASRQLAGGRDTQYF. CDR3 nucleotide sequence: TGTGCCAGCAGGCAACTAGCGGGGGGGCGAGATACGCAGTATTTT.

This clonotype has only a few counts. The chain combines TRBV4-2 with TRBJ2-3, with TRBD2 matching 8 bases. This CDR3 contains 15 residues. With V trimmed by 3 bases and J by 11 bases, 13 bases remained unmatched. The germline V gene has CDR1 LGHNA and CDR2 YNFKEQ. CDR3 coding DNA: TGTGCCAGCAGCCAGACAGCGGGGGTTGTCCATGAGCAGTATTTT. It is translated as CASSQTAGVVHEQYF.

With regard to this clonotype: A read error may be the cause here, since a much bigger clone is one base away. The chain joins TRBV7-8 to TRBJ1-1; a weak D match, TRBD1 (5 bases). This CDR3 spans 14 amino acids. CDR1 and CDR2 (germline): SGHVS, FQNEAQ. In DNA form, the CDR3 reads TGTGCCAGCAGCAACCGAAGGGGCAACACTGAAGCTTCCTTT. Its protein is CASSNRRGNTEASF.

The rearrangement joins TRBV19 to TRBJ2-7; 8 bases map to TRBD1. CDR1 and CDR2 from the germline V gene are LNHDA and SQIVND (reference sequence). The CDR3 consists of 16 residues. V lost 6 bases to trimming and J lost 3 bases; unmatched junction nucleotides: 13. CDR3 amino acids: CASSLLFGTGLYEQYF. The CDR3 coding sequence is TGTGCCAGTAGCCTCCTTTTTGGGACAGGCCTCTACGAGCAGTACTTC. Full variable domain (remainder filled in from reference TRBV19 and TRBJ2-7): DGGITQSPKYLFRKEGQNVTLSCEQNLNHDAMYWYRQDPGQGLRLIYYSQIVNDFQKGDIAEGYSVSREKKESFPLTVTSAQKNPTAFYLCASSLLFGTGLYEQYFGPGTRLTVT.

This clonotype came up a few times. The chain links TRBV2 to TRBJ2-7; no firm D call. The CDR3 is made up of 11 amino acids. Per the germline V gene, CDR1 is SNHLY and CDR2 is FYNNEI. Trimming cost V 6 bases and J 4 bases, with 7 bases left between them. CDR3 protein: CASSLKYEQYF. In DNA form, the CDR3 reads TGTGCCAGCAGCTTGAAATACGAGCAGTACTTC.

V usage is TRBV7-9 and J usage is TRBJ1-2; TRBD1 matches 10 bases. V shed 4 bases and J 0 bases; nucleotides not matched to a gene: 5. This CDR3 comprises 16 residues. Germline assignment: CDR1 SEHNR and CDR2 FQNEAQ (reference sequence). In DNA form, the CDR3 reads TGTGCCAGCAGCTCCTGGGACAGGGGCGCTAACTATGGCTACACCTTC. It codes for CASSSWDRGANYGYTF.